What follows is one TCR beta chain and its context. Its specificity is not known. The data were taken from a study of shared clonotypes between healthy human individuals. Study-wide results and caveats: It was only blood that was sampled, and tissue repertoires likely differ. Among the subsets, naive ones generally showed larger estimated richness than memory ones. Naive CD4 clonotypes overlapped across a handful of donors at approximately 5.5%.

CDR3 length equals 13 residues. CDR1 and CDR2 from the germline V gene are MNHEY and SVGAGI. Germline trimming cut 7 bases from V and 13 bases from J; bases unmatched to any gene: 16. Here immunoSEQ multiplex PCR was the method, and the copy in TCRdb shows in-frame clones only, minus some. The sample lists 400,000 to 600,000 clones; 90% to 97% were seen once. Material for sequencing was naive CD4+ T cells sorted from blood. Subset here: CD45RA+ positively selected. This sequence joins TRBV6-5 and TRBJ2-7; 7 bases agree with TRBD1. This clonotype was sampled from a woman aged 25 to 39 in good health. The CDR3 region has the DNA TGTGCCAGCACCACCGTGTCTTATGGACAGGACTACTTC. Encoded protein: CASTTVSYGQDYF.